This record looks at one TCR beta chain sequence and its context. No antigen is known for it. This specimen belongs to a study of graft-versus-host responses after intestinal transplantation. Overall study: Transplant types were multivisceral, liver-intestinal, or isolated intestinal. Anti-thymocyte globulin was used for induction in all recipients, who then took tacrolimus and steroids for about three years. Points from the study as a whole: Recipient-marrow GvH clones were detected, some having first appeared in ileum or blood.

CDR3 length: 15 amino acids. The junction had 10 bases not matched to a gene; V was cut back by 7 bases and J by 2 bases. Germline loops: CDR1 LNHNV, CDR2 YYDKDF (reference sequence). Profiling relied on immunoSEQ multiplex PCR, and the TCRdb table lists in-frame clones only, not all of them. The table has roughly 39,000 clones, more than 90% seen once. This sample comprised unstimulated CD8+ T cells sorted from spleen or lymph node cells, obtained before transplant. The receptor comes from a human donor who was the organ donor for an intestinal transplant. The chain has TRBV15 and TRBJ2-7, with 8 bases identical to TRBD1. This chain's CDR3 is CATKLDRGLTYEQYF. The CDR3 bases are TGTGCCACCAAACTAGACAGGGGCCTAACCTACGAGCAGTACTTC.